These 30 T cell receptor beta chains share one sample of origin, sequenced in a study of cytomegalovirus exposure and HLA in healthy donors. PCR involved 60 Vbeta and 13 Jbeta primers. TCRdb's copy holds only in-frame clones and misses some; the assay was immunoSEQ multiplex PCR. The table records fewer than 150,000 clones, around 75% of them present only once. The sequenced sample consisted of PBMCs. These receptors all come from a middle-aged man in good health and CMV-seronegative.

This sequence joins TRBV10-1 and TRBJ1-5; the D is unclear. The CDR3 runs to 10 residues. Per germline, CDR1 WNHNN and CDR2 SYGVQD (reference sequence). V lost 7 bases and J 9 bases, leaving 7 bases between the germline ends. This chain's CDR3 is CASIRGPQHF. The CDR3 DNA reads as TGCGCCAGCATCCGGGGGCCCCAGCATTTT.

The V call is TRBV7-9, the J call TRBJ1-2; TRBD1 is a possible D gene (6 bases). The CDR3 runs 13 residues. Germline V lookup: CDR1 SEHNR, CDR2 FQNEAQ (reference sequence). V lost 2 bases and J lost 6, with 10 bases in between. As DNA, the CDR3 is TGTGCCAGCAGCTTAACGGGGGGCGATGGCTACACCTTC. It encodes CASSLTGGDGYTF.

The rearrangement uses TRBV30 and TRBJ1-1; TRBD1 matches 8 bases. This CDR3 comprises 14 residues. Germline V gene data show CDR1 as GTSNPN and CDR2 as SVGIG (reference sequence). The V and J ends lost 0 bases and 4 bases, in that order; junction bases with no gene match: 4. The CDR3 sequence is CAWSVNRGSTEAFF. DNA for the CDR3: TGTGCCTGGAGTGTAAACAGGGGGAGCACTGAAGCTTTCTTT.

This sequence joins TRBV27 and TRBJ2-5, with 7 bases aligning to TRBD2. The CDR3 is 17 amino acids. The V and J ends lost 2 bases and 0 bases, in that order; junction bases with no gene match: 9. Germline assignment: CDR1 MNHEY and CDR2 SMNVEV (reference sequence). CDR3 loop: CASSLHPPGRYQETQYF. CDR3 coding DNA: TGTGCCAGCAGTTTACACCCACCCGGGAGGTACCAAGAGACCCAGTACTTC.

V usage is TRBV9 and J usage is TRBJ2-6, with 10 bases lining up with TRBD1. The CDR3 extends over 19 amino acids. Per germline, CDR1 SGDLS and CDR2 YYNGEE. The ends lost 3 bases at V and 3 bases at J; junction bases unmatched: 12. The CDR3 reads CASSERDRGLHSGANVLTF. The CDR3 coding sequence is TGTGCCAGCAGCGAACGGGACAGGGGCTTACATAGTGGGGCCAACGTCCTGACTTTC.

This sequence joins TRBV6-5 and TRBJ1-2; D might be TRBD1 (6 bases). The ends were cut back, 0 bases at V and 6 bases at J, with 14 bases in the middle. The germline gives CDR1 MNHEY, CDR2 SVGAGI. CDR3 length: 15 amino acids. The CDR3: CASSYSWGRPDGYTF. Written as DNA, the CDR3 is TGTGCCAGCAGTTACTCCTGGGGGCGCCCCGATGGCTACACCTTC.

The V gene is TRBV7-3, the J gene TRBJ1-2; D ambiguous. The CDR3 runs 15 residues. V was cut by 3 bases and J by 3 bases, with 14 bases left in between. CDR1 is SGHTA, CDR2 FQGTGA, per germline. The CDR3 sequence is CASSFNTAVDYGYTF. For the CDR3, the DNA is TGTGCCAGCAGCTTTAATACAGCGGTGGACTATGGCTACACCTTC.

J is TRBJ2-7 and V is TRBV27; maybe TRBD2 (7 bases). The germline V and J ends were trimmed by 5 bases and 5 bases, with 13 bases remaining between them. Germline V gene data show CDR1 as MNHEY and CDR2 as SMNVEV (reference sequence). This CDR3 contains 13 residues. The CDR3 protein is CASSLGGGHEQYF. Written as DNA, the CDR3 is TGTGCCAGCAGTCTGGGGGGGGGCCACGAGCAGTACTTC.

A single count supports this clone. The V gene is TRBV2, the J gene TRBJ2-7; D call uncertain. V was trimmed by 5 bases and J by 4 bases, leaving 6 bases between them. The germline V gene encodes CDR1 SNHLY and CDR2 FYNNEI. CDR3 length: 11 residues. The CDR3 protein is CASSPQYEQYF. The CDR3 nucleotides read TGTGCCAGCAGTCCCCAATACGAGCAGTACTTC.

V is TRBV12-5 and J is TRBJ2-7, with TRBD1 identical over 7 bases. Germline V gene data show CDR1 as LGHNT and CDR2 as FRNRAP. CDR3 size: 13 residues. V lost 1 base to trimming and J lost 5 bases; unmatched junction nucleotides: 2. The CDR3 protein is CASGLAQGHEQYF. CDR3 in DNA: TGTGCTAGTGGTTTGGCACAGGGGCACGAGCAGTACTTC.

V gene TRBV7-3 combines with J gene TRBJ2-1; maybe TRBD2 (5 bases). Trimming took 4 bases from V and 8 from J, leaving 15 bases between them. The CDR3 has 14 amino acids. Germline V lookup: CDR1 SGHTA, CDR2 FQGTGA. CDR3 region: CASSWAVDSHEQFF. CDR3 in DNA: TGTGCCAGCAGCTGGGCCGTGGACTCCCATGAGCAGTTCTTC.

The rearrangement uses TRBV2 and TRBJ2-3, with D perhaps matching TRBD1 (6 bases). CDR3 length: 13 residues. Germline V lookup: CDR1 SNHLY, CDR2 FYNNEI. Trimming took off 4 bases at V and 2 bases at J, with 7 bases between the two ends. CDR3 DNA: TGTGCCAGCAGTGGGGACAACACAGATACGCAGTATTTT. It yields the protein CASSGDNTDTQYF.

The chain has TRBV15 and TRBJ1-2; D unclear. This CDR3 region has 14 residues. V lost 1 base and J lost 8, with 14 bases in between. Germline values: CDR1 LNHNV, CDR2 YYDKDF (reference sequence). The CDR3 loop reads CATSRGRAEGGYTF. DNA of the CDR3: TGTGCCACCAGCAGAGGTCGGGCCGAGGGAGGCTACACCTTC.

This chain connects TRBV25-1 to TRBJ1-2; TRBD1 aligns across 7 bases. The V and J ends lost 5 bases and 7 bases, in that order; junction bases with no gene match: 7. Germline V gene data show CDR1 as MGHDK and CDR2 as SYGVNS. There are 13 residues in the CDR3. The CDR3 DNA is TGTGCCAGCAGTATTACAGGGGTTTTTGGCTACACCTTC. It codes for CASSITGVFGYTF.

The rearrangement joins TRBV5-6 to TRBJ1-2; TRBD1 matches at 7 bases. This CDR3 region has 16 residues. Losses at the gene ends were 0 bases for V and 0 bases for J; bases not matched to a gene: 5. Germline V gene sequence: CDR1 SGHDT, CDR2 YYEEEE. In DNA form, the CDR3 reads TGTGCCAGCAGCTTGGGACAGGGAAGAGCTAACTATGGCTACACCTTC. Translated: CASSLGQGRANYGYTF.

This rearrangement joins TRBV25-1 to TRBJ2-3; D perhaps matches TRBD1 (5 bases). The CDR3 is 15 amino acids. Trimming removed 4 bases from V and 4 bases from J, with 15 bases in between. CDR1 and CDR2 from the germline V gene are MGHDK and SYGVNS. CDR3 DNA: TGTGCCAGCAGTGGGACATGGGATGGGCCAGATACGCAGTATTTT. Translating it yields CASSGTWDGPDTQYF.

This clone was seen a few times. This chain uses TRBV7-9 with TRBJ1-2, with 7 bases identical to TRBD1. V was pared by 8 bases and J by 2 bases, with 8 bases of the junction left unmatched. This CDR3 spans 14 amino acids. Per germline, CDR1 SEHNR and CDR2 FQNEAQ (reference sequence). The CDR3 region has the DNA TGTGCCAGCGCTGAGGGACAGTTGAACTATGGCTACACCTTC. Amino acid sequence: CASAEGQLNYGYTF. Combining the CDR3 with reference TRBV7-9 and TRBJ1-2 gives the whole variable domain DTGVSQNPRHKITKRGQNVTFRCDPISEHNRLYWYRQTLGQGPEFLTYFQNEAQLEKSRLLSDRFSAERPKGSFSTLEIQRTEQGDSAMYLCASAEGQLNYGYTFGSGTRLTVV.

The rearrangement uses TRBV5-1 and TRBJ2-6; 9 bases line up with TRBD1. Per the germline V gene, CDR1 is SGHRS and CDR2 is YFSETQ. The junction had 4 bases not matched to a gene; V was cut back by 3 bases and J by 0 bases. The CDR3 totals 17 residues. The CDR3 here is CASSSGQGDSGANVLTF. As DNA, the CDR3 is TGCGCCAGCAGCTCGGGACAGGGTGACTCTGGGGCCAACGTCCTGACTTTC.

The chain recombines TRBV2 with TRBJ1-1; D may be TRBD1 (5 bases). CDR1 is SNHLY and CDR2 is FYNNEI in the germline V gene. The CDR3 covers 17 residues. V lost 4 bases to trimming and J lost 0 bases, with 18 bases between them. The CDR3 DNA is TGTGCCAGCAGTGGTGGGATCGGGGCGGGGGTGAACACTGAAGCTTTCTTT. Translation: CASSGGIGAGVNTEAFF.

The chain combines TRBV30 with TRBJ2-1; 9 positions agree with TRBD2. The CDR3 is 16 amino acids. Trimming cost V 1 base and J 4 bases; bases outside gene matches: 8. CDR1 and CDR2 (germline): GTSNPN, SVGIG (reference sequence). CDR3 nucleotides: TGTGCCTGGAGTGCCTTAGCGGGAGAGGTATACAATGAGCAGTTCTTC. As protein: CAWSALAGEVYNEQFF.

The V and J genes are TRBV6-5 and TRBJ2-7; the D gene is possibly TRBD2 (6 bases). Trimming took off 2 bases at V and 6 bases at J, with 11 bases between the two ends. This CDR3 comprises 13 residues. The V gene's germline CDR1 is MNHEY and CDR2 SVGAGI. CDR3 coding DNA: TGTGCCAGCAGTTACCGGCGGGGAGGCGAGCAGTACTTC. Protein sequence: CASSYRRGGEQYF.

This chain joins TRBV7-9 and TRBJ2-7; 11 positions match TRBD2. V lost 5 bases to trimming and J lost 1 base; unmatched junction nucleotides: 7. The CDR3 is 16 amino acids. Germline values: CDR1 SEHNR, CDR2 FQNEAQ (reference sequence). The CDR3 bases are TGTGCCAGCAGCCCCAGACTAGCGGGGAAATCCTACGAGCAGTACTTC. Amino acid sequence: CASSPRLAGKSYEQYF.

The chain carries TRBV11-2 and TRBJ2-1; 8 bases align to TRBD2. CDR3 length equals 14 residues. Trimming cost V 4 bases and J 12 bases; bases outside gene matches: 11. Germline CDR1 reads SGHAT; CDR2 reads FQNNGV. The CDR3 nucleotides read TGTGCCAGCAGCTCCATGGTGAGCGGGAGTGGGCAGTTCTTC. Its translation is CASSSMVSGSGQFF. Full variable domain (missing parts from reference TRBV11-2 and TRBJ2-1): EAGVAQSPRYKIIEKRQSVAFWCNPISGHATLYWYQQILGQGPKLLIQFQNNGVVDDSQLPKDRFSAERLKGVDSTLKIQPAKLEDSAVYLCASSSMVSGSGQFFGPGTRLTVL.

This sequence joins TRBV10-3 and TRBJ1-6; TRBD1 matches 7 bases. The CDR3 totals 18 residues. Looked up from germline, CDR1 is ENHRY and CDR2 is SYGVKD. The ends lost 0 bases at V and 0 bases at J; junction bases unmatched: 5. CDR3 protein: CAISESTGQSSYNSPLHF. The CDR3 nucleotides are TGTGCCATCAGTGAGTCAACGGGACAGAGCTCCTATAATTCACCCCTCCACTTT.

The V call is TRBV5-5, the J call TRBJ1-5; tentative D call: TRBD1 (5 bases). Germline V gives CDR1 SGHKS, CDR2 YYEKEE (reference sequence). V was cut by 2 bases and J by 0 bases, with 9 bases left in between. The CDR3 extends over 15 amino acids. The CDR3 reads CASSFGGYSNQPQHF. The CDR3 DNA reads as TGTGCCAGCAGCTTCGGGGGGTATAGCAATCAGCCCCAGCATTTT.

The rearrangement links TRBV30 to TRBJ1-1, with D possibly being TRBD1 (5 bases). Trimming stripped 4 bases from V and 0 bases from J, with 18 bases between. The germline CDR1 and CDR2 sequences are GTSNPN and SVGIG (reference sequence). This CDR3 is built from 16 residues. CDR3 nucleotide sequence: TGTGCCTGGACCGGAGGGGACTCGGGAATGAACACTGAAGCTTTCTTT. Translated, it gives CAWTGGDSGMNTEAFF. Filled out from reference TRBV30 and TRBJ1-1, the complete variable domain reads SQTIHQWPATLVQPVGSPLSLECTVEGTSNPNLYWYRQAAGRGLQLLFYSVGIGQISSEVPQNLSASRPQDRQFILSSKKLLLSDSGFYLCAWTGGDSGMNTEAFFGQGTRLTVV.

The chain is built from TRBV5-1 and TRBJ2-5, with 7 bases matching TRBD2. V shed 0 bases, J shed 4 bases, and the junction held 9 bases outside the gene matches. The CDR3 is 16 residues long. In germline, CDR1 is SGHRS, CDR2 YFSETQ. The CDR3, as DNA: TGCGCCAGCAGCTTGGTTCCCCCTACGGGGGGAGAGACCCAGTACTTC. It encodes CASSLVPPTGGETQYF.

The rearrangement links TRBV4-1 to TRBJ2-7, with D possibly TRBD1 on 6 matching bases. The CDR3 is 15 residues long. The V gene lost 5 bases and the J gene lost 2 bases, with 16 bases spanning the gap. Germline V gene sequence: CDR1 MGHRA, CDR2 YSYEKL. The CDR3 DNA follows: TGCGCCAGCAGCTCGGGCAGGGGTCACGCCTACGAGCAGTACTTC. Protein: CASSSGRGHAYEQYF.

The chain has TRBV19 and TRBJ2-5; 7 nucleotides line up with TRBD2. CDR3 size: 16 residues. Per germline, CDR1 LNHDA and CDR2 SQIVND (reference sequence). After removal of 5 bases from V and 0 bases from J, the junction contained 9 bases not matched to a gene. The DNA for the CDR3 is TGTGCCAGTAGTTCCCTAGCGGAGACGTACCAAGAGACCCAGTACTTC. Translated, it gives CASSSLAETYQETQYF.

This CDR3 is CASSPTDNSGANVLTF. CDR3 bases: TGTGCCAGCAGCCCGACAGATAACTCTGGGGCCAACGTCCTGACTTTC. V and J are TRBV9 and TRBJ2-6; D may be TRBD1 (5 bases). The CDR3 runs to 16 residues. In germline, CDR1 is SGDLS, CDR2 YYNGEE. Deletions cut 4 bases from V and 0 bases from J, with 11 bases between. Complete variable domain (other parts from reference TRBV9 and TRBJ2-6): DSGVTQTPKHLITATGQRVTLRCSPRSGDLSVYWYQQSLDQGLQFLIQYYNGEERAKGNILERFSAQQFPDLHSELNLSSLELGDSALYFCASSPTDNSGANVLTFGAGSRLTVL.